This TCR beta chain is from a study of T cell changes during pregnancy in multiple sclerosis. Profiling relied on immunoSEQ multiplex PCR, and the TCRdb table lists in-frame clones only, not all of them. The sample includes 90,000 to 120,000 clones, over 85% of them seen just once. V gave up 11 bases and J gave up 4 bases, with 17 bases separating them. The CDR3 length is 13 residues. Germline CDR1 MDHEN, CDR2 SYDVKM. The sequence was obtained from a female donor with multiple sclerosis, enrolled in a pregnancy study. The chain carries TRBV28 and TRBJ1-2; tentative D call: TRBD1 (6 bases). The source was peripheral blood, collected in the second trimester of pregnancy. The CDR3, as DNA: TGTGCCGTTCTCCGCCGGGACACCTATGGCTACACCTTC. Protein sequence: CAVLRRDTYGYTF.